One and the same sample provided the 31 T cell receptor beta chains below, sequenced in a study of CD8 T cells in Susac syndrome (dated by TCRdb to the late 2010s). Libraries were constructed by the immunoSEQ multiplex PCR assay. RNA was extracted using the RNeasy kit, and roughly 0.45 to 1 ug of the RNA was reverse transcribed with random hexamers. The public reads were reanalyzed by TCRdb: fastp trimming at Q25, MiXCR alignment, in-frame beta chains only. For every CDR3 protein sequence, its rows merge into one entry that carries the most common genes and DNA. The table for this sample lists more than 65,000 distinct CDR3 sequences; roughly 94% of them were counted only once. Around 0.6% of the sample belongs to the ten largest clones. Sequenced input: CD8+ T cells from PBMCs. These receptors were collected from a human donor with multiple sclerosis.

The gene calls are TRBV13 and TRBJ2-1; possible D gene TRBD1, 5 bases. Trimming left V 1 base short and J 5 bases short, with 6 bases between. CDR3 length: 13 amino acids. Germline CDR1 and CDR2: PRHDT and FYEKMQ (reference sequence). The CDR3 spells CASSLEQDNEQFF. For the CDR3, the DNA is TGTGCCAGCAGCTTAGAACAGGACAATGAGCAGTTCTTC.

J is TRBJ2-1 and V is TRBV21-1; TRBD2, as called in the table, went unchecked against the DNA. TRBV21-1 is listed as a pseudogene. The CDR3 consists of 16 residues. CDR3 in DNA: TGTGCCAGCAGCAAACATCCGGGACTAATTGCGAATGAGCAGTTCTTC. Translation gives CASSKHPGLIANEQFF.

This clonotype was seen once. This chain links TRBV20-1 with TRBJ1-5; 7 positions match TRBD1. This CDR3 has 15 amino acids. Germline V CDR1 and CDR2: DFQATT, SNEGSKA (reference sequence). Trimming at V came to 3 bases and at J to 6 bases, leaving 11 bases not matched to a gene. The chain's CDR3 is CSASGRGLVGQPQHF. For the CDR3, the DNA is TGCAGTGCTAGTGGAAGGGGGCTCGTTGGTCAGCCCCAGCATTTT.

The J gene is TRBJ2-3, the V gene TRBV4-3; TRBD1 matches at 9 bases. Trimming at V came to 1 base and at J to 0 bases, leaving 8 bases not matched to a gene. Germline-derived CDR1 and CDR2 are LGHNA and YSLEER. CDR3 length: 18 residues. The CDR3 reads CASSQGTGVVVSTDTQYF. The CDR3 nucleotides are TGCGCCAGCAGCCAAGGGACAGGGGTAGTTGTTAGCACAGATACGCAGTATTTT.

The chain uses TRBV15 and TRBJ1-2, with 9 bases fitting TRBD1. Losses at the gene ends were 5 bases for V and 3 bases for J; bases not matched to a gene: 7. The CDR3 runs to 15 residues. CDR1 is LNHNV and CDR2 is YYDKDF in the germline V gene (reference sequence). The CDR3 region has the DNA TGTGCCACCAGCGGATGGACAGGGGACGACTATGGCTACACCTTC. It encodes CATSGWTGDDYGYTF. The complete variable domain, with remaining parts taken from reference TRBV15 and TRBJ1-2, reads DAMVIQNPRYQVTQFGKPVTLSCSQTLNHNVMYWYQQKSSQAPKLLFHYYDKDFNNEADTPDNFQSRRPNTSFCFLDIRSPGLGDTAMYLCATSGWTGDDYGYTFGSGTRLTVV.

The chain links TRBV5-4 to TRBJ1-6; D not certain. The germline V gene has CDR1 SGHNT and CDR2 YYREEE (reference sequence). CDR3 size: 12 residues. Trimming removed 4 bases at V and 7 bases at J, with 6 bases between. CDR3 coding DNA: TGTGCCAGCAGCCATTCAAATTCACCCCTCCACTTT. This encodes CASSHSNSPLHF.

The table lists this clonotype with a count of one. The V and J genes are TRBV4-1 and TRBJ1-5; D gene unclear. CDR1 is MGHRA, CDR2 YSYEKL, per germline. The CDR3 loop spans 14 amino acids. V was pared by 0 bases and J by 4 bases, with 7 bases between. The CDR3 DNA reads TGCGCCAGCAGCCAAGATCAGATGAATCAGCCCCAGCATTTT. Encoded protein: CASSQDQMNQPQHF.

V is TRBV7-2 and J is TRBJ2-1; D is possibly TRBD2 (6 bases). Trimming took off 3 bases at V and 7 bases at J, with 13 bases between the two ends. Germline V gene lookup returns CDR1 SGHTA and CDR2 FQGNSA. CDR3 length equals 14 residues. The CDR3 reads CASSFIGAGNEQFF. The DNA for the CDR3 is TGTGCCAGCAGCTTCATAGGGGCGGGGAATGAGCAGTTCTTC.

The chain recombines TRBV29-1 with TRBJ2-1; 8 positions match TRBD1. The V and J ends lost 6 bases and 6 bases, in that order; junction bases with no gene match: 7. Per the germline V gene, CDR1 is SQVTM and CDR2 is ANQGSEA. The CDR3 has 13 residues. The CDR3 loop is CSVRTGIINEQFF. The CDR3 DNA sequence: TGCAGCGTCAGGACAGGGATCATCAATGAGCAGTTCTTC.

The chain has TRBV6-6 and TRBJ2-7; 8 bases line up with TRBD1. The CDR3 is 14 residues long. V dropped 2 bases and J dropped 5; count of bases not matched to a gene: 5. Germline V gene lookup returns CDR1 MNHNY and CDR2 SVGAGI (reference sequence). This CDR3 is CASSYQTGDDEQYF. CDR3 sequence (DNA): TGTGCCAGCAGTTACCAGACAGGGGACGACGAGCAGTACTTC.

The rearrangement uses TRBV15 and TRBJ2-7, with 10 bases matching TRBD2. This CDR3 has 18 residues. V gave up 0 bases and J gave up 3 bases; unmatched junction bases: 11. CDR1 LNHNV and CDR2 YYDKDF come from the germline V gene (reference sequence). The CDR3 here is CATSRDGGSGRADYEQYF. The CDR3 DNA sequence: TGTGCCACCAGCAGAGACGGTGGGAGCGGGAGGGCCGACTACGAGCAGTACTTC.

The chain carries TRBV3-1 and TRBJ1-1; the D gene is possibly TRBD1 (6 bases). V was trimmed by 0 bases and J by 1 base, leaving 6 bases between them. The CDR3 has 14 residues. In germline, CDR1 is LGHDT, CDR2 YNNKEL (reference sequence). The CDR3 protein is CASSQDRGNTEAFF. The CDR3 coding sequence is TGTGCCAGCAGCCAAGACAGGGGGAACACTGAAGCTTTCTTT.

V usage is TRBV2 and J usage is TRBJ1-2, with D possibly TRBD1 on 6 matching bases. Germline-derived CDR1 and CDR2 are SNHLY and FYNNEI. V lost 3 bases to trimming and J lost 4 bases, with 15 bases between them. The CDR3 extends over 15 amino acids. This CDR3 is CASSEGEGVVYGYTF. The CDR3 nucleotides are TGTGCCAGCAGTGAGGGGGAGGGGGTCGTCTATGGCTACACCTTC.

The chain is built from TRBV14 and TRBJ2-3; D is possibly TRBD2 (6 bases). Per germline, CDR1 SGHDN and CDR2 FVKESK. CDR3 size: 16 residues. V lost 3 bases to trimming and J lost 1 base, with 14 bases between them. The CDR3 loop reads CASSQGLHWGTDTQYF. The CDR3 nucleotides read TGTGCCAGCAGCCAGGGACTCCATTGGGGCACAGATACGCAGTATTTT.

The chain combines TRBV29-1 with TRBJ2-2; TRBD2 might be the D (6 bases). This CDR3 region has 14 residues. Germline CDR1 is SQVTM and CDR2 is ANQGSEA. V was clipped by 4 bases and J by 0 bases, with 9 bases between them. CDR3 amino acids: CSVVGGANTGELFF. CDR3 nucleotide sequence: TGCAGCGTTGTGGGAGGCGCGAACACCGGGGAGCTGTTTTTT.

CDR3 sequence: CSARGTAYEQYF. CDR3 nucleotide sequence: TGCAGTGCCCGCGGGACGGCCTACGAGCAGTACTTC. This chain connects TRBV20-1 to TRBJ2-7, with D perhaps matching TRBD2 (6 bases). V lost 6 bases to trimming and J lost 2 bases, with 11 bases between them. CDR1 and CDR2 from the germline V gene are DFQATT and SNEGSKA (reference sequence). This CDR3 spans 12 amino acids.

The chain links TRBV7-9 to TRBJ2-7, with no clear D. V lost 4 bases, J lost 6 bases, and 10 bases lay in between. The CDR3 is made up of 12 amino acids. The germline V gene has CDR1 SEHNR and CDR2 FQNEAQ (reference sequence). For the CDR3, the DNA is TGTGCCAGCAGCTACGGCGTTTTCGAGCAGTACTTC. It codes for CASSYGVFEQYF. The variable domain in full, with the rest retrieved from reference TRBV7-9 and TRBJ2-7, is DTGVSQNPRHKITKRGQNVTFRCDPISEHNRLYWYRQTLGQGPEFLTYFQNEAQLEKSRLLSDRFSAERPKGSFSTLEIQRTEQGDSAMYLCASSYGVFEQYFGPGTRLTVT.

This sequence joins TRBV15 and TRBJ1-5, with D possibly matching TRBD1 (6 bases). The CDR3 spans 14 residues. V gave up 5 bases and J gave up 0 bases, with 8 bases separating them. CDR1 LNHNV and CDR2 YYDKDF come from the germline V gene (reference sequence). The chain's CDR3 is CATSGTPSNQPQHF. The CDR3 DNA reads TGTGCCACCAGCGGGACACCTAGCAATCAGCCCCAGCATTTT.

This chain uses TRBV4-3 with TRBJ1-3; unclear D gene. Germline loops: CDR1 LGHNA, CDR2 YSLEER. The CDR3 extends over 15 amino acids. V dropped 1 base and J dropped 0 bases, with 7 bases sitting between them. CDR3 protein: CASSQGQYSGNTIYF. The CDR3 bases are TGCGCCAGCAGCCAAGGCCAGTACTCTGGAAACACCATATATTTT.

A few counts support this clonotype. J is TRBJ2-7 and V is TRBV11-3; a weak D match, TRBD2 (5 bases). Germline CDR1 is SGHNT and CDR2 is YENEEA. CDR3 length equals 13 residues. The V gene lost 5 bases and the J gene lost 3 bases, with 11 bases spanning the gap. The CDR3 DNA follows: TGTGCCAGCAGCACGAGCAGCGGCTACGAGCAGTACTTC. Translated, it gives CASSTSSGYEQYF.

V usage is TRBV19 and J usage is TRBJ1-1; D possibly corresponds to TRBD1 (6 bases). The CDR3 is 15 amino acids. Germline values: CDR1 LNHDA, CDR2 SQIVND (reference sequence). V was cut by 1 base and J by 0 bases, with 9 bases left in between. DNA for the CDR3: TGTGCCAGTAGTATAGGGGGGCAAATGAACACTGAAGCTTTCTTT. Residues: CASSIGGQMNTEAFF.

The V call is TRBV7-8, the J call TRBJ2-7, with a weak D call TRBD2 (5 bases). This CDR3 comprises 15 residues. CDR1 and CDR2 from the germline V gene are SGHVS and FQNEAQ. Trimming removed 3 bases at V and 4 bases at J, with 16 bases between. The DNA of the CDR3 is TGTGCCAGCAGCTTTGCAGCGACACGGGGTTACGAGCAGTACTTC. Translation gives CASSFAATRGYEQYF.

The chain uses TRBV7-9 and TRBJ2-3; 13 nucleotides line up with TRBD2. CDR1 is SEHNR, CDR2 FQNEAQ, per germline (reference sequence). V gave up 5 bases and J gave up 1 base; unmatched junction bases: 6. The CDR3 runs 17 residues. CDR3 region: CASSALLAGGGTDTQYF. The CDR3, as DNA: TGTGCCAGCAGCGCCTTACTAGCGGGGGGGGGCACAGATACGCAGTATTTT.

The DNA of the CDR3 is TGTGCCAGCAGCCCTCGACAGGGTGTGGGCAAAAACATTCAGTACTTC. The encoded protein is CASSPRQGVGKNIQYF. The chain joins TRBV7-9 to TRBJ2-4; TRBD1 matches 7 bases. This CDR3 comprises 16 residues. Trimming took 5 bases from V and 3 from J; bases not matched to a gene: 10. CDR1 is SEHNR and CDR2 is FQNEAQ in the germline V gene (reference sequence).

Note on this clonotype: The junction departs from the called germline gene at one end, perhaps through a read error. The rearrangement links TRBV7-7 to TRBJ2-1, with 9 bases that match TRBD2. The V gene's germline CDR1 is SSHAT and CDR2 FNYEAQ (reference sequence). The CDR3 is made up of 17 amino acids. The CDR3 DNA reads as TGTGCTAGCAGCGTCGGGTTAGCGGGAGCCCCCTACAATGAGCAGTTCTTC. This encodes CASSVGLAGAPYNEQFF.

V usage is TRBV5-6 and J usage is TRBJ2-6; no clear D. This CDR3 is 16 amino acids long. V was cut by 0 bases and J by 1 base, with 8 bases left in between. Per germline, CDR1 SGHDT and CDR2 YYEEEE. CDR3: CASSLGRWSGANVLTF. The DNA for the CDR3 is TGTGCCAGCAGCTTGGGCAGATGGTCTGGGGCCAACGTCCTGACTTTC.

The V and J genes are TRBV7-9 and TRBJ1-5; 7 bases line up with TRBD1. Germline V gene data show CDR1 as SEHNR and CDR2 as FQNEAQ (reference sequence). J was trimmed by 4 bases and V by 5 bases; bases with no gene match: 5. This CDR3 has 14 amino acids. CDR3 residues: CASSEGTANQPQHF. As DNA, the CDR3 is TGTGCCAGCAGCGAGGGGACAGCTAATCAGCCCCAGCATTTT.

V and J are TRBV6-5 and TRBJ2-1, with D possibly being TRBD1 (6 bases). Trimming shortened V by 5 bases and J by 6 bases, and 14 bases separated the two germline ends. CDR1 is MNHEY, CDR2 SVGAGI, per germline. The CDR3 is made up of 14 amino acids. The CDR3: CASSALNRANEQFF. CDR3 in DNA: TGTGCCAGCAGTGCCCTCAACAGGGCCAATGAGCAGTTCTTC.

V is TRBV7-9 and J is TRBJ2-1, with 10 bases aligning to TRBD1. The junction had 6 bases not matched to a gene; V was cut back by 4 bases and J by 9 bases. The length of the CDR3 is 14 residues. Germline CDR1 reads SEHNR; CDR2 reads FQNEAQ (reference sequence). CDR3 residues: CASSYGQGESEQFF. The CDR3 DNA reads TGTGCCAGCAGCTACGGACAGGGGGAAAGTGAGCAGTTCTTC. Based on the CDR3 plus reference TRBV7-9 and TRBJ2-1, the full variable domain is DTGVSQNPRHKITKRGQNVTFRCDPISEHNRLYWYRQTLGQGPEFLTYFQNEAQLEKSRLLSDRFSAERPKGSFSTLEIQRTEQGDSAMYLCASSYGQGESEQFFGPGTRLTVL.

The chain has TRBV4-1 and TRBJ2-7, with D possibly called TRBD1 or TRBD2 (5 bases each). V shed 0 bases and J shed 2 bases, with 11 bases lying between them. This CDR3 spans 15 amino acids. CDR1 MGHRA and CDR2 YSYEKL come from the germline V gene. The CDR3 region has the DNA TGCGCCAGCAGCCAAGACTGGGGACCAACCTACGAGCAGTACTTC. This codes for CASSQDWGPTYEQYF.

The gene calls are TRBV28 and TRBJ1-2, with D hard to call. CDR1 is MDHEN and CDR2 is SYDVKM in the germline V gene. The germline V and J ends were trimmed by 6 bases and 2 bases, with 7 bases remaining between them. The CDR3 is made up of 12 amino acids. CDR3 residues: CASRRPNYGYTF. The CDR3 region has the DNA TGTGCCAGCAGGAGGCCGAACTATGGCTACACCTTC.